This record covers a single T cell receptor beta chain. TCRdb keeps only in-frame clones here, not all; method: immunoSEQ multiplex PCR. The table includes approximately 170,000 clones, 88% detected once. CDR3 length: 12 residues. The V end lost 3 bases, the J end lost 4 bases, and 5 bases lay between the germline ends. CDR1 is KGHSH and CDR2 is LQKENI in the germline V gene. The sample belongs to a study of lymphopenia after photon versus proton radiotherapy. J is TRBJ2-3 and V is TRBV18; D is unresolved. The source material was peripheral blood, sampled from a patient treated with photon-based radiotherapy. This TCR came from a man aged 45-65 years with gastric cancer. This CDR3 reads CASSPIPDTQYF. The CDR3 DNA is TGTGCCAGCTCACCTATCCCAGATACGCAGTATTTT.